Listed below are T cell receptor beta chains from one sample, sequenced in a study of T-cell memory formation after mild COVID-19. TCRdb analysed the 5' RACE reads with MiXCR anew, one entry per CDR3 protein. Here the sample spans about 350,000 distinct CDR3 sequences, roughly an eighth being singletons. The sample was PBMCs or a T cell subset sorted from them (not recorded which). The origin of the receptors is a man younger than 30 who had mild COVID-19 (a few samples of this study predate the infection). Cell type and time point are not known. Both conserved end residues are part of each CDR3. D genes are given only for firm matches. A row's size may be missing; if present it is once, few, many or a size class.

J gene,D gene,V gene,clone size,CDR3 protein,CDR3 DNA
TRBJ1-3,TRBD1,TRBV6-5,-,CASSYWDSSGNTIYF,TGTGCCAGCAGTTACTGGGACAGCTCTGGAAACACCATATATTTT
TRBJ2-2,TRBD2,TRBV7-2,many,CASSLSGEALTGELFF,TGTGCCAGCAGCTTGAGCGGGGAGGCACTCACCGGGGAGCTGTTTTTT
TRBJ2-5,TRBD2,TRBV4-1,-,CASKPEASGGMGRFQYF,TGCGCCAGCAAGCCAGAGGCTAGCGGGGGAATGGGACGGTTCCAGTACTTC
TRBJ1-5,-,TRBV28,few,CASSTQRGYQPQHF,TGTGCCAGCAGTACCCAGAGGGGTTATCAGCCCCAGCATTTT
TRBJ1-5,-,TRBV5-1,few,CASRGQPDQPQHF,TGCGCCAGCAGAGGGCAACCCGATCAGCCCCAGCATTTT
TRBJ2-1,TRBD1,TRBV7-2,-,CASSLERGLYTNEQFF,TGTGCCAGCAGCCTCGAAAGGGGGCTGTACACCAATGAGCAGTTCTTC
TRBJ1-1,-,TRBV5-1,-,CASSWTPGVMNTEAFF,TGCGCCAGCAGCTGGACGCCAGGGGTCATGAACACTGAAGCTTTCTTT
TRBJ1-5,-,TRBV12-3/TRBV12-4,-,CASSSDRFSNQPQHF,TGTGCCAGCAGTTCTGACAGGTTTAGCAATCAGCCCCAGCATTTT
TRBJ2-2,-,TRBV7-2,-,CASSFWGGELFF,TGTGCCAGCAGCTTCTGGGGCGGGGAGCTGTTTTTT
TRBJ1-6,-,TRBV7-2,-,CASSLVGGRMGNSPLHF,TGTGCCAGCAGCTTAGTGGGGGGGCGCATGGGAAATTCACCCCTCCACTTT
TRBJ2-1,TRBD1,TRBV27,many,CASSQTGYNEQFF,TGTGCCAGCAGCCAGACAGGGTACAATGAGCAGTTCTTC
TRBJ1-2,-,TRBV28,-,CASTETGYDYGYTF,TGTGCCAGCACCGAGACAGGATACGACTATGGCTACACCTTC
TRBJ2-2,-,TRBV18,few,CASSPLIPGGANTGELFF,TGTGCCAGCTCACCATTAATCCCTGGAGGCGCGAACACCGGGGAGCTGTTTTTT
TRBJ2-2,-,TRBV7-7,few,CASSSDLTGELFF,TGTGCCAGCAGCTCGGATCTGACCGGGGAGCTGTTTTTT
TRBJ2-7,-,TRBV5-6,once,CASMVRLTLYEQYF,TGTGCCAGCATGGTCCGATTGACGCTTTACGAGCAGTACTTC
TRBJ2-7,-,TRBV6-5,-,CASSSSTVTAYEQYF,TGTGCCAGCAGCTCCTCTACGGTAACAGCCTACGAGCAGTACTTC
TRBJ2-7,-,TRBV5-1,few,CASREGAMYEQYF,TGCGCCAGCAGGGAGGGCGCAATGTACGAGCAGTACTTC
TRBJ2-5,-,TRBV6-2/TRBV6-3,few,CATKTVNQETQYF,TGTGCCACCAAGACTGTCAACCAAGAGACCCAGTACTTC
TRBJ1-4,-,TRBV12-3/TRBV12-4,-,CASRRAQGEKLFF,TGTGCCAGCAGGAGGGCTCAAGGAGAAAAACTGTTTTTT
TRBJ1-4,-,TRBV4-3,many,CASSQDSGNNEKLFF,TGCGCCAGCAGCCAAGACTCAGGGAATAATGAAAAACTGTTTTTT
TRBJ2-4,-,TRBV28,-,CATISRVLNIQYF,TGTGCCACGATTTCCAGGGTACTAAACATTCAGTACTTC
TRBJ1-1,-,TRBV6-5,-,CASSYSGQSAFF,TGTGCCAGCAGTTACTCAGGACAGAGTGCTTTCTTT
TRBJ2-5,-,TRBV7-9,few,CASSLAVWGEETQYF,TGTGCCAGCAGCTTAGCGGTGTGGGGGGAAGAGACCCAGTACTTC
TRBJ2-7,-,TRBV6-5,-,CASSSQQGYEQYF,TGTGCCAGCAGTTCCCAACAGGGCTACGAGCAGTACTTC
TRBJ1-1,TRBD1,TRBV27,-,CASSSRTGDTAFF,TGTGCCAGCAGTTCACGGACAGGGGACACAGCTTTCTTT
TRBJ2-5,TRBD1,TRBV5-5,few,CASSLWYRGEETQYF,TGTGCCAGCAGCTTGTGGTACAGGGGTGAGGAGACCCAGTACTTC
TRBJ2-1,-,TRBV5-1,many,CASSLGLAGVDEQFF,TGCGCCAGCAGCTTGGGACTAGCAGGGGTCGATGAGCAGTTCTTC
TRBJ2-1,-,TRBV30,-,CAWTLGPAEQFF,TGTGCCTGGACGTTAGGGCCGGCGGAGCAGTTCTTC
TRBJ1-1,-,TRBV5-1,-,CASSLESGGRIEAFF,TGCGCCAGCAGCTTGGAGTCAGGAGGTAGGATTGAAGCTTTCTTT
TRBJ2-1,TRBD2,TRBV5-4,few,CASSSGLAGVGSYNEQFF,TGTGCCAGCAGCTCGGGACTAGCGGGGGTGGGCTCCTACAATGAGCAGTTCTTC
TRBJ1-6,TRBD1,TRBV9,few,CASSKWDRGFNSPLHF,TGTGCCAGCAGCAAGTGGGACAGGGGTTTTAATTCACCCCTCCACTTT
TRBJ1-5,-,TRBV20-1,few,CSASPQGSGSGQPQHF,TGCAGTGCTAGCCCCCAGGGCTCGGGAAGCGGTCAGCCCCAGCATTTT
TRBJ1-2,-,TRBV11-2,few,CASSPRGLYYGYTF,TGTGCCAGCAGCCCCCGGGGACTCTACTATGGCTACACCTTC
TRBJ1-2,-,TRBV30,once,CAGGLFGGYTF,TGTGCCGGCGGACTGTTTGGGGGCTACACCTTC
TRBJ2-6,-,TRBV6-6,few,CASSYVWGPGANVLTF,TGTGCCAGCAGTTACGTTTGGGGCCCAGGGGCCAACGTCCTGACTTTC